These 23 T cell receptor beta chains came from one sample sequenced in a study of Ad26.COV2.S vaccination and SARS-CoV-2 variants. The treatment here: roughly 20 received Ad26.COV2.S at low or high dose, single or two shots; about 5 received placebo; per-sample allocation not given. Specimen acquisition occurred on day 63 following the initial vaccine or placebo injection. TCRdb keeps only in-frame clones here, not all; method: immunoSEQ multiplex PCR. The sample shows about 350,000 clones, about 85% of them seen only once. The specimen was peripheral blood, collected in a trial of Ad26.COV2.S vaccine versus placebo. These receptors were collected from a person aged 18-65 years who received the Ad26.COV2.S COVID-19 vaccine or a placebo.

V usage is TRBV4-3 and J usage is TRBJ1-6; 7 positions match TRBD1. From germline, CDR1 is LGHNA and CDR2 YSLEER. The CDR3 extends over 19 amino acids. V lost 2 bases to trimming and J lost 6 bases; unmatched junction nucleotides: 16. The CDR3 loop reads CASSQSYPPGTARNSPLHF. DNA for the CDR3: TGCGCCAGCAGCCAATCGTACCCCCCAGGGACAGCACGTAATTCACCCCTCCACTTT.

This rearrangement joins TRBV3-1 (or the pseudogene TRBV3-2) to TRBJ2-5; 15 bases align to TRBD2. Trimming took 4 bases from V and 3 from J; bases not matched to a gene: 9. Per germline, CDR1 LGHDT and CDR2 YNNKEL (reference sequence). The CDR3 spans 18 residues. Here the CDR3 reads CASSPGLAGGVGKETQYF. For the CDR3, the DNA is TGTGCCAGCAGCCCCGGACTAGCGGGAGGGGTTGGGAAAGAGACCCAGTACTTC.

The rearrangement joins TRBV30 to TRBJ1-1; D unclear. This CDR3 is built from 10 residues. In germline, CDR1 is GTSNPN, CDR2 SVGIG (reference sequence). Trimming took off 4 bases at V and 2 bases at J, with 2 bases between the two ends. The CDR3 nucleotides read TGTGCCTGGATTAACACTGAAGCTTTCTTT. It yields the protein CAWINTEAFF.

This clone showed up just once. J is TRBJ1-6 and V is TRBV5-4; 8 bases fit TRBD1. The CDR3 has 15 residues. J was trimmed by 8 bases and V by 4 bases; bases with no gene match: 8. Germline V CDR1 and CDR2: SGHNT, YYREEE (reference sequence). The CDR3 DNA is TGTGCCAGCAGCCCAGGGGGCTGGAGAGATTCACCCCTCCACTTT. It encodes CASSPGGWRDSPLHF.

This clone was seen more than once but under ten times. This chain uses TRBV11-2 with TRBJ1-5; weak D call: TRBD1 (5 bases). V was cut by 5 bases and J by 4 bases, with 12 bases left in between. Looked up from germline, CDR1 is SGHAT and CDR2 is FQNNGV. The CDR3 spans 14 residues. DNA of the CDR3: TGTGCCAGCAGCCAGGGACTGCGAAATCAGCCCCAGCATTTT. Translating it yields CASSQGLRNQPQHF.

The CDR3 region is CASTEGHAGNTIYF. The CDR3 region has the DNA TGTGCCAGCACCGAGGGACATGCTGGAAACACCATATATTTT. The J gene is TRBJ1-3, the V gene TRBV6-5; possibly TRBD1 for D (6 bases). Germline V CDR1 and CDR2: MNHEY, SVGAGI. Trimming shortened V by 7 bases and J by 2 bases, and 12 bases separated the two germline ends. This CDR3 contains 14 residues.

This clone was detected once. The V call is TRBV7-9, the J call TRBJ1-2, with D possibly being TRBD1 (5 bases). The germline V gene has CDR1 SEHNR and CDR2 FQNEAQ (reference sequence). The CDR3 has 14 amino acids. V was pared by 3 bases and J by 7 bases, with 15 bases between. The CDR3 sequence: CASSFDRGAAGYTF. The DNA of the CDR3 is TGTGCCAGCAGCTTCGACCGGGGCGCCGCTGGCTACACCTTC.

This clone has just one count. The rearrangement joins TRBV10-3 to TRBJ1-4, with TRBD1 as a possible D gene (5 bases). Germline lookup yields CDR1 ENHRY and CDR2 SYGVKD. The V and J ends lost 3 bases and 0 bases respectively, with 11 bases between them. The CDR3 runs 16 residues. Written as DNA, the CDR3 is TGTGCCATCAGTGATGCCGGGGCAGCAACTAATGAAAAACTGTTTTTT. The encoded protein is CAISDAGAATNEKLFF.

This clone was seen just once. The chain links TRBV12-3 or TRBV12-4 to TRBJ2-1, with D possibly TRBD1 on 5 matching bases. The germline V and J ends were trimmed by 6 bases and 6 bases, with 9 bases remaining between them. CDR3 length: 12 amino acids. The CDR3 coding sequence is TGTGCCAGCAGCCCAGGGCTCAATGAGCAGTTCTTC. Translating gives CASSPGLNEQFF.

The rearrangement joins TRBV5-4 to TRBJ1-1, with unresolved D. Trimming left V 0 bases short and J 0 bases short, with 9 bases between. Germline V gene lookup returns CDR1 SGHNT and CDR2 YYREEE (reference sequence). The CDR3 runs 15 residues. The CDR3 sequence: CASSLAIDMNTEAFF. As DNA, the CDR3 is TGTGCCAGCAGCTTGGCCATTGACATGAACACTGAAGCTTTCTTT. The variable domain in full, with the rest retrieved from reference TRBV5-4 and TRBJ1-1, is ETGVTQSPTHLIKTRGQQVTLRCSSQSGHNTVSWYQQALGQGPQFIFQYYREEENGRGNFPPRFSGLQFPNYSSELNVNALELDDSALYLCASSLAIDMNTEAFFGQGTRLTVV.

V gene TRBV7-8 combines with J gene TRBJ1-2, with D possibly being TRBD1 (5 bases). Germline V gives CDR1 SGHVS, CDR2 FQNEAQ. This CDR3 contains 14 residues. V was pared by 4 bases and J by 4 bases, with 13 bases between. The CDR3 spells CASSSGTLTYGYTF. The CDR3 DNA reads as TGTGCCAGCAGCTCGGGGACTCTAACCTATGGCTACACCTTC.

V is TRBV7-2 and J is TRBJ2-7, with TRBD2 matching over 8 bases. With 9 bases clipped from V and 7 bases from J, the junction kept 14 bases outside the gene matches. CDR1 is SGHTA and CDR2 is FQGNSA in the germline V gene. CDR3 length equals 14 residues. CDR3 sequence (DNA): TGTGCCAGTAGTTCGGCGGGAGGTGTCGAGGAGCAGTACTTC. This encodes CASSSAGGVEEQYF. Combining the CDR3 with reference TRBV7-2 and TRBJ2-7 gives the whole variable domain GAGVSQSPSNKVTEKGKDVELRCDPISGHTALYWYRQSLGQGLEFLIYFQGNSAPDKSGLPSDRFSAERTGGSVSTLTIQRTQQEDSAVYLCASSSAGGVEEQYFGPGTRLTVT.

J is TRBJ2-7 and V is TRBV13, with a possible D match to TRBD1 (7 bases). The CDR3 length is 12 residues. Trimming removed 6 bases from V and 3 bases from J, with 9 bases in between. Germline V gene sequence: CDR1 PRHDT, CDR2 FYEKMQ (reference sequence). CDR3 bases: TGTGCCAGCAGGCGGGACAGCTACGAGCAGTACTTC. Translating gives CASRRDSYEQYF.

This clone showed up many times. Other DNA sequences of this sample code for an identical CDR3. The CDR3 sequence: CASSQGPSSGANVLTF. For the CDR3, the DNA is TGCGCCAGCAGCCAAGGACCCAGCTCTGGGGCCAACGTCCTGACTTTC. The V gene is TRBV4-3, the J gene TRBJ2-6; D not resolved. Germline CDR1 and CDR2: LGHNA and YSLEER. V lost 1 base and J 0 bases, leaving 7 bases between the germline ends. The CDR3 sequence is 16 residues long.

V and J are TRBV11-2 and TRBJ2-3, with D perhaps TRBD1 (6 bases). CDR1 is SGHAT and CDR2 is FQNNGV in the germline V gene. This CDR3 is 15 amino acids long. Trimming pared 4 bases from V and 4 bases from J, leaving 15 bases between. CDR3 sequence: CASSSQTGSPDTQYF. The CDR3 region has the DNA TGTGCCAGCAGCTCCCAAACAGGGAGCCCAGATACGCAGTATTTT.

This rearrangement joins TRBV28 to TRBJ2-1; TRBD2 might be the D (6 bases). Germline CDR1 and CDR2: MDHEN and SYDVKM. Trimming cost V 6 bases and J 3 bases, with 15 bases left between them. This CDR3 is built from 15 residues. The CDR3 region is CASRPISGLYNEQFF. In DNA form, the CDR3 reads TGTGCCAGCAGACCAATTAGCGGCCTCTACAATGAGCAGTTCTTC.

J is TRBJ2-1 and V is TRBV5-1; 8 nucleotides agree with TRBD2. Looked up from germline, CDR1 is SGHRS and CDR2 is YFSETQ. The CDR3 is made up of 16 amino acids. The junction had 11 bases not matched to a gene; V was cut back by 4 bases and J by 5 bases. This CDR3 is CASSPRRLAHNNEQFF. The CDR3 DNA reads as TGCGCCAGCAGCCCCCGGAGACTAGCGCATAACAATGAGCAGTTCTTC. The whole variable domain, remainder taken from reference TRBV5-1 and TRBJ2-1, is KAGVTQTPRYLIKTRGQQVTLSCSPISGHRSVSWYQQTPGQGLQFLFEYFSETQRNKGNFPGRFSGRQFSNSRSEMNVSTLELGDSALYLCASSPRRLAHNNEQFFGPGTRLTVL.

The chain employs TRBV7-9 and TRBJ2-7; 9 bases fit TRBD1. The germline V gene encodes CDR1 SEHNR and CDR2 FQNEAQ (reference sequence). CDR3 length: 16 residues. V lost 4 bases to trimming and J lost 1 base; unmatched junction nucleotides: 8. The chain's CDR3 is CASSSNRGRSSYEQYF. CDR3 bases: TGTGCCAGCAGCTCAAACAGGGGGCGGTCTTCCTACGAGCAGTACTTC.

The chain combines TRBV6-1 with TRBJ1-5, with D unclear. The germline V and J ends were trimmed by 2 bases and 0 bases, with 5 bases remaining between them. Germline V lookup: CDR1 MNHNS, CDR2 SASEGT. The CDR3 loop spans 14 amino acids. CDR3 sequence (DNA): TGTGCCAGCAGTGAACTTGGTAGCAATCAGCCCCAGCATTTT. The encoded protein is CASSELGSNQPQHF.

A word on this clone: One base away lies a much larger clone, so this may be a sequencing read error. Other nucleotide sequences from this sample produce the same CDR3. The chain uses TRBV7-9 and TRBJ2-3; D remains unclear. This CDR3 contains 12 residues. Trimming took 5 bases from V and 0 from J, leaving 3 bases between them. Germline V CDR1 and CDR2: SEHNR, FQNEAQ (reference sequence). CDR3 sequence reads: CASSPSTDTQYF. The CDR3 DNA follows: TGTGCCAGCAGCCCAAGCACAGATACGCAGTATTTT. Using reference TRBV7-9 and TRBJ2-3 for the parts outside the CDR3, the full variable domain is DTGVSQNPRHKITKRGQNVTFRCDPISEHNRLYWYRQTLGQGPEFLTYFQNEAQLEKSRLLSDRFSAERPKGSFSTLEIQRTEQGDSAMYLCASSPSTDTQYFGPGTRLTVL.

The rearrangement links TRBV11-3 to TRBJ2-2; D gene uncertain. The V end lost 2 bases, the J end lost 5 bases, and 6 bases lay between the germline ends. Looked up from germline, CDR1 is SGHNT and CDR2 is YENEEA. This CDR3 contains 13 residues. The CDR3 nucleotides are TGTGCCAGCAGCTTACTAATTACCGGGGAGCTGTTTTTT. This codes for CASSLLITGELFF.

The chain couples TRBV3-1 (or the pseudogene TRBV3-2) to TRBJ1-1; TRBD1 aligns across 8 bases. The CDR3 consists of 15 residues. The germline V gene has CDR1 LGHDT and CDR2 YNNKEL (reference sequence). The V and J ends lost 7 bases and 5 bases, in that order; junction bases with no gene match: 12. CDR3 protein: CASTRGDRIATEAFF. CDR3 coding DNA: TGTGCCAGCACCCGCGGGGACAGGATCGCTACTGAAGCTTTCTTT.

CDR3: CASSSRPGQAYEQYF. For the CDR3, the DNA is TGTGCCAGCAGCTCGAGACCGGGACAGGCTTACGAGCAGTACTTC. This rearrangement joins TRBV7-3 to TRBJ2-7; TRBD1 agrees at 8 bases. The CDR3 sequence is 15 residues long. Unmatched junction bases numbered 9, after V lost 4 bases and J lost 4 bases. Germline V CDR1 and CDR2: SGHTA, FQGTGA.